This T cell receptor beta chain was recovered during a study of blood T cell repertoires in COVID-19. Study context: Acute-phase and convalescent COVID-19 samples originated in the United States, Italy and Spain.

The CDR3 is made up of 14 amino acids. V was trimmed by 6 bases and J by 3 bases, leaving 12 bases between them. Germline CDR1 and CDR2: MNHEY and SVGEGT. Libraries were prepared by immunoSEQ multiplex PCR; TCRdb keeps only in-frame clonotypes and omits some of them. The sample consists of a few hundred thousand clones, more than 65% of them appearing once. This receptor was taken from a middle-aged man who had recovered from COVID-19. The gene calls are TRBV6-2 or TRBV6-3 and TRBJ2-4, with no clear D. Sequenced sample: PBMCs or T cells enriched from blood (not recorded which). The DNA for the CDR3 is TGTGCCAGCAGCCCCCAGGATGTCAAAAACATTCAGTACTTC. This gives the protein CASSPQDVKNIQYF.